This entry is about one T cell receptor beta chain. Its antigen remains undetermined. No much larger clone is present one base from it, and per-base qualities are unavailable. The collaborating institutions used their own protocols to collect whole blood in K2EDTA tubes. For TCRbeta analysis, collaborator samples were shipped as frozen whole blood, as isolated PBMCs, or as DNA extracted from either sample type. The sample originates from a study of blood T cell repertoires in COVID-19 (TCRdb year 2020). Background on the whole study: Samples from collaborators originated in the United States, Italy and Spain and spanned both the acute and convalescent phases of COVID-19. The prospective study material was composed of cDNA or gDNA derived from T cells, B-cell-depleted T cells, or PBMCs. Subjects who had been exposed to COVID-19, were actively infected with it, or had recovered from it provided the deeply sampled blood TCRbeta repertoires that made up the dataset. The repertoires were released in a freely available public database meant as a resource for research on the immune response to SARS-CoV-2. Samples were obtained from the ongoing ImmuneRACE study (first 160 participants) and from 950 to 1,500 subjects provided by 6 global collaborators. A de-identified subject ID, COVID-19 status, age in years and sex were almost always included in the sample metadata. Where available, HLA class I and class II types were taken from metadata supplied by the sample provider and were not determined by assay-based typing. The paper's findings and limits, for the study overall: The quantity of clinical and demographic metadata differed by source and by participant and was supplied without curation.

The germline V gene sets CDR1 to MGHRA and CDR2 to YSYEKL. Compared with germline, V lacks 3 bases and J lacks 5 bases; bases without a gene match: 3. The CDR3 starts with the cysteine, ends with the phenylalanine, and has 13 residues. Only the CDR3 part of the read is kept: 39 bases, read in frame from the first base. The immunoSEQ Assay, a bias-controlled multiplex PCR, was used to amplify TCRbeta CDR3 regions from genomic DNA. Processing in the source paper ran as follows. Within the assay, amplification of reference gene primers was used to estimate how many nucleated cells each sample contained. To quantify the absolute abundance of each unique TCRbeta CDR3 rearrangement, sequence reads were collapsed and filtered. Productive Simpson clonality was computed per sample as the square root of Simpson's diversity index over productive rearrangements. Imported from immuneACCESS, the table was reduced by TCRdb to in-frame sequences with V and J called. These copies leave out some clones; in studies compared against another copy, an unresolved V gene accounts for under half, and the cause of the remainder is not known. V, J and clone size are taken as reported in that table, and D and trimming were inferred from the DNA itself. This sample gives roughly 68,000 clones in total; almost 85% of them show up just once. The top ten constitute less than 30% of the sample.

Sequenced input: peripheral blood. The sequence came from a middle-aged man with acute or convalescent COVID-19. The chain couples TRBV4-1 to TRBJ2-5, with TRBD2 matching 7 junction bases. The sequenced DNA is TGCGCCAGCAGCCAGGGGAGGGTCGAGACCCAGTACTTC. Its protein product is CASSQGRVETQYF.